Listed below are T cell receptor beta chains from one sample, sequenced in a study of OX40 agonist ivuxolimab in advanced cancers. The protocol was immunoSEQ multiplex PCR, while the TCRdb copy is restricted to in-frame clones and leaves out a portion. The sample holds roughly 86,000 clones, about 86% seen once. Sequences were derived from CD4+ or CD8+ T cells sorted from blood, sampled in a trial of the OX40 agonist ivuxolimab. The receptor set was obtained from an adult with an advanced solid tumor such as melanoma, head and neck, liver or kidney cancer. CDR3s include the opening cysteine and the closing phenylalanine or tryptophan. The D gene is left open where the match is weak. Size is omitted from some rows. Given values are once, few, many or a class for expanded clones.

d_call: NA; clone_size: NA; j_call: TRBJ1-6; v_call: TRBV7-9; cdr3_aa: CASSLEREINSPLHF; cdr3_nt: TGTGCCAGCAGCTTAGAAAGGGAAATAAATTCACCCCTCCACTTT
d_call: NA; clone_size: NA; j_call: TRBJ2-7; v_call: TRBV7-2; cdr3_aa: CASTNFLSYSSPYEQYF; cdr3_nt: TGTGCCAGCACCAACTTCTTGAGTTACAGCTCACCCTACGAGCAGTACTTC
d_call: NA; clone_size: NA; j_call: TRBJ2-5; v_call: TRBV5-1; cdr3_aa: CASSLALKETQYF; cdr3_nt: TGCGCCAGCAGCTTGGCTCTGAAAGAGACCCAGTACTTC
d_call: TRBD2; clone_size: NA; j_call: TRBJ2-5; v_call: TRBV5-1; cdr3_aa: CASSLDPFGTKETQYF; cdr3_nt: TGCGCCAGCAGCTTGGATCCATTTGGGACTAAAGAGACCCAGTACTTC
d_call: NA; clone_size: NA; j_call: TRBJ1-4; v_call: TRBV19; cdr3_aa: CASRLTGVSTEKLFF; cdr3_nt: TGTGCCAGTAGACTGACGGGGGTATCTACTGAAAAACTGTTTTTT
d_call: NA; clone_size: medium-sized; j_call: TRBJ1-6; v_call: TRBV7-6; cdr3_aa: CASSQEGFGDSPLHF; cdr3_nt: TGTGCCAGCAGCCAAGAGGGATTTGGTGATTCACCCCTCCACTTT
d_call: NA; clone_size: NA; j_call: TRBJ2-7; v_call: TRBV5-5; cdr3_aa: CASSLDSPGPLDEQYF; cdr3_nt: TGTGCCAGCAGCTTGGACTCCCCGGGACCTCTTGACGAGCAGTACTTC
d_call: TRBD2; clone_size: once; j_call: TRBJ2-5; v_call: TRBV28; cdr3_aa: CASRGGKETQYF; cdr3_nt: TGTGCCAGCAGGGGGGGGAAAGAGACCCAGTACTTC
d_call: TRBD2; clone_size: NA; j_call: TRBJ2-2; v_call: TRBV5-4; cdr3_aa: CASSPTGTSYTGELFF; cdr3_nt: TGTGCCAGCAGCCCGACCGGGACTAGTTACACCGGGGAGCTGTTTTTT
d_call: NA; clone_size: once; j_call: TRBJ2-1; v_call: TRBV5-1; cdr3_aa: CASSYSSYNEQFF; cdr3_nt: TGCGCCAGCAGCTATTCCTCCTACAATGAGCAGTTCTTC
d_call: NA; clone_size: once; j_call: TRBJ1-1; v_call: TRBV11-3; cdr3_aa: CASSLGGQREAFF; cdr3_nt: TGTGCCAGCAGCTTAGGAGGACAGCGTGAAGCTTTCTTT
d_call: NA; clone_size: NA; j_call: TRBJ1-2; v_call: TRBV11-2; cdr3_aa: CASSNYMEGETYGYTF; cdr3_nt: TGTGCCAGCAGCAACTATATGGAAGGAGAAACCTATGGCTACACCTTC
d_call: TRBD2; clone_size: NA; j_call: TRBJ2-1; v_call: TRBV7-2; cdr3_aa: CASSQGLAGRNEQFF; cdr3_nt: TGTGCCAGCAGCCAGGGACTAGCGGGACGGAATGAGCAGTTCTTC
d_call: TRBD1; clone_size: NA; j_call: TRBJ2-7; v_call: TRBV19; cdr3_aa: CASSAPRDRTYEQYF; cdr3_nt: TGTGCCAGTAGTGCCCCCCGGGACAGGACCTACGAGCAGTACTTC
d_call: TRBD2; clone_size: NA; j_call: TRBJ2-2; v_call: TRBV10-3; cdr3_aa: CAISEAGGETGELFF; cdr3_nt: TGTGCCATCAGTGAGGCGGGAGGGGAGACCGGGGAGCTGTTTTTT
d_call: NA; clone_size: NA; j_call: TRBJ1-5; v_call: TRBV7-9; cdr3_aa: CASSLSRGPNQPQHF; cdr3_nt: TGTGCCAGCAGCTTATCTCGGGGTCCCAATCAGCCCCAGCATTTT
d_call: NA; clone_size: NA; j_call: TRBJ2-7; v_call: TRBV6-1; cdr3_aa: CASNLQEGSYEQYF; cdr3_nt: TGTGCCAGCAACCTACAGGAGGGCTCGTACGAGCAGTACTTC
d_call: NA; clone_size: NA; j_call: TRBJ1-1; v_call: TRBV7-8; cdr3_aa: CASSPRRGVGTEAFF; cdr3_nt: TGTGCCAGCAGCCCCAGGCGGGGTGTGGGCACTGAAGCTTTCTTT
d_call: NA; clone_size: few; j_call: TRBJ1-1; v_call: TRBV13; cdr3_aa: CASSPRQSYMNTEAFF; cdr3_nt: TGTGCCAGCAGCCCGAGACAGAGTTACATGAACACTGAAGCTTTCTTT
d_call: NA; clone_size: NA; j_call: TRBJ2-7; v_call: TRBV5-6; cdr3_aa: CASSHTRNEQYF; cdr3_nt: TGTGCCAGCAGCCACACCAGGAACGAGCAGTACTTC
d_call: NA; clone_size: NA; j_call: TRBJ1-5; v_call: TRBV2; cdr3_aa: CASSPSGLDGQPQHF; cdr3_nt: TGTGCCAGCAGTCCGTCAGGGCTTGATGGTCAGCCCCAGCATTTT
d_call: TRBD1; clone_size: NA; j_call: TRBJ2-3; v_call: TRBV13; cdr3_aa: CASSPNPGQGYTDTQYF; cdr3_nt: TGTGCCAGCAGCCCTAACCCGGGACAGGGCTACACAGATACGCAGTATTTT
d_call: NA; clone_size: few; j_call: TRBJ1-1; v_call: TRBV12-5; cdr3_aa: CASGLSSRGVNPMNTEAFF; cdr3_nt: TGTGCTAGTGGTTTGTCCAGTCGGGGCGTTAACCCCATGAACACTGAAGCTTTCTTT
d_call: NA; clone_size: NA; j_call: TRBJ1-3; v_call: TRBV5-1; cdr3_aa: CASSWGIGNTIYF; cdr3_nt: TGCGCCAGCAGCTGGGGGATTGGTAACACCATATATTTT
d_call: TRBD1; clone_size: NA; j_call: TRBJ2-7; v_call: TRBV7-2; cdr3_aa: CASSSYRGEQYF; cdr3_nt: TGTGCCAGCAGCTCATACAGGGGCGAGCAGTACTTC
d_call: NA; clone_size: NA; j_call: TRBJ1-1; v_call: TRBV18; cdr3_aa: CASSPEIGGYMNTEAFF; cdr3_nt: TGTGCCAGCTCACCAGAGATCGGGGGGTACATGAACACTGAAGCTTTCTTT
d_call: NA; clone_size: NA; j_call: TRBJ1-1; v_call: TRBV30; cdr3_aa: CAWSALTEAFF; cdr3_nt: TGTGCCTGGAGTGCCCTGACTGAAGCTTTCTTT
d_call: NA; clone_size: once; j_call: TRBJ1-1; v_call: TRBV11-2; cdr3_aa: CASSLKWDTEAFF; cdr3_nt: TGTGCCAGCAGCTTAAAATGGGACACTGAAGCTTTCTTT
d_call: NA; clone_size: NA; j_call: TRBJ2-2; v_call: TRBV29-1; cdr3_aa: CSVAFGPAAGELFF; cdr3_nt: TGCAGCGTTGCTTTTGGCCCCGCTGCCGGGGAGCTGTTTTTT
d_call: NA; clone_size: NA; j_call: TRBJ2-5; v_call: TRBV5-4; cdr3_aa: CASSTASSQETQYF; cdr3_nt: TGTGCCAGCAGCACCGCCTCAAGTCAAGAGACCCAGTACTTC
d_call: TRBD2; clone_size: NA; j_call: TRBJ2-4; v_call: TRBV4-2; cdr3_aa: CASSPITGGAKNIQYF; cdr3_nt: TGTGCCAGCAGCCCTATCACGGGGGGAGCCAAAAACATTCAGTACTTC
d_call: NA; clone_size: NA; j_call: TRBJ2-1; v_call: TRBV7-9; cdr3_aa: CASSLDPPSPHEQFF; cdr3_nt: TGTGCCAGCAGCTTAGACCCCCCTAGCCCCCATGAGCAGTTCTTC
d_call: NA; clone_size: NA; j_call: TRBJ1-5; v_call: TRBV5-5; cdr3_aa: CASSLFVNGGGNQPQHF; cdr3_nt: TGTGCCAGCAGCTTGTTTGTGAATGGGGGGGGCAATCAGCCCCAGCATTTT
d_call: TRBD1; clone_size: NA; j_call: TRBJ2-2; v_call: TRBV5-1; cdr3_aa: CASSLVVRGRAGELFF; cdr3_nt: TGCGCCAGCAGCTTGGTGGTCAGGGGGCGAGCCGGGGAGCTGTTTTTT
d_call: TRBD2; clone_size: few; j_call: TRBJ2-3; v_call: TRBV7-9; cdr3_aa: CASSFGLAGIDTQYF; cdr3_nt: TGTGCCAGCAGCTTTGGGCTAGCGGGGATAGATACGCAGTATTTT
d_call: NA; clone_size: once; j_call: TRBJ2-3; v_call: TRBV6-5; cdr3_aa: CASSYKDLTDTQYF; cdr3_nt: TGTGCCAGCAGCTACAAGGACTTAACGGATACGCAGTATTTT
d_call: TRBD1; clone_size: once; j_call: TRBJ1-5; v_call: TRBV9; cdr3_aa: CASSIQGGDQPQHF; cdr3_nt: TGTGCCAGCAGCATACAGGGGGGTGATCAGCCCCAGCATTTT
d_call: TRBD2; clone_size: once; j_call: TRBJ2-1; v_call: TRBV9; cdr3_aa: CASTRLAGTYNEQFF; cdr3_nt: TGTGCCAGCACCCGACTAGCGGGGACATACAATGAGCAGTTCTTC
d_call: NA; clone_size: NA; j_call: TRBJ1-1; v_call: TRBV7-8; cdr3_aa: CASSLAPGVNTEAFF; cdr3_nt: TGTGCCAGCAGCTTAGCCCCAGGAGTAAACACTGAAGCTTTCTTT
d_call: TRBD2; clone_size: few; j_call: TRBJ2-7; v_call: TRBV28; cdr3_aa: CASSQPGLGSYEQYF; cdr3_nt: TGTGCCAGCAGCCAACCGGGACTAGGTTCCTACGAGCAGTACTTC
d_call: NA; clone_size: NA; j_call: TRBJ1-2; v_call: TRBV7-2; cdr3_aa: CASSPGVSIEYTF; cdr3_nt: TGTGCCAGCAGCCCCGGCGTATCTATTGAGTACACCTTC